This T cell receptor beta chain originates from a study of T-cell memory formation after mild COVID-19. With regard to this clonotype: Its antigen is unknown. One junction end does not reproduce the germline sequence, and a read error may be involved.

MiXCR was run by TCRdb on the 5' RACE reads, yielding one entry per CDR3 protein. The sample yields approximately 350,000 distinct CDR3 sequences, over 25% seen once. Germline CDR1 is KGHDR and CDR2 is SFDVKD. The length of the CDR3 is 13 residues. Notes on the study in general: From day 15 to 85, contracting clones were balanced between CD4 and CD8, whereas later expanders leaned toward CD4+.

The sample comprised PBMCs or a T cell subset sorted from them (not recorded which). The rearrangement uses TRBV24-1 and TRBJ2-1; perhaps D is TRBD1 or TRBD2 (5 bases each). The sequence was collected from an adult woman who had mild COVID-19 (a few samples of this study predate the infection). Cell type and time point are not known. CDR3 sequence: CATSDPSGTTLLF. CDR3 nucleotide sequence: TGTGCCACCAGTGATCCCTCCGGGACGACTTTATTATTC.